The clone carrying this T cell receptor (beta chain) was detected a few times. TCRdb re-called the 5' RACE reads through MiXCR, storing one row per CDR3 protein. The repertoire has 200,000 to 300,000 distinct CDR3 sequences, roughly a third of them found once; the top ten carry approximately 4%. The data stem from a study of CD8 T cells in ankylosing spondylitis. Unmatched junction bases numbered 8, after V lost 4 bases and J lost 3 bases. The germline V gene encodes CDR1 MNHEY and CDR2 SMNVEV (reference sequence). The CDR3 is 15 residues long. This chain uses TRBV27 with TRBJ2-7; 8 bases agree with TRBD1. This TCR was recovered from a male donor with ankylosing spondylitis or in good health (not recorded which). Sequences were obtained from blood, either unsorted or a sorted T cell fraction (not recorded which). CDR3 residues: CASSSPATGGYEQYF. The CDR3 nucleotides are TGTGCCAGCAGTTCACCAGCTACAGGGGGCTACGAGCAGTACTTC.